This is a list of T cell receptor beta chains from one sample in a study of long-term antiretroviral therapy in people with HIV. Sequencing used immunoSEQ multiplex PCR; TCRdb keeps in-frame clones, though not all of them. The sample contains approximately 28,000 clones, roughly 80% of which appear only once. Sequencing used unsorted PBMCs, obtained 0.8 years before starting antiretroviral therapy. The receptors shown here come from a man between 18 and 35 years old with HIV. Both conserved end residues are part of each CDR3. The D gene is left open where the match is weak. Only some rows state a clone size, as once, few, many or a class for expanded clones.

D gene,V gene,clone size,J gene,CDR3 protein,CDR3 DNA
TRBD1,TRBV7-9,NA,TRBJ1-2,CASSYSLQGAGSTNYGYTF,TGTGCCAGCAGCTATTCCCTTCAGGGGGCGGGGTCAACTAACTATGGCTACACCTTC
NA,TRBV7-9,NA,TRBJ1-1,CASSRGAVGNTEAFF,TGTGCCAGCAGCCGAGGCGCGGTGGGGAACACTGAAGCTTTCTTT
TRBD2,TRBV7-9,NA,TRBJ2-1,CASSLMSGMGGYEQFF,TGTGCCAGCAGCTTAATGAGCGGGATGGGCGGCTATGAGCAGTTCTTC
NA,TRBV11-2,once,TRBJ2-5,CASSPSDF,TGTGCCAGCAGTCCATCGGACTTC
TRBD1,TRBV6-6,NA,TRBJ1-2,CASSVRDRVNYGYTF,TGTGCCAGCAGTGTCCGGGACAGGGTTAACTATGGCTACACCTTC
NA,TRBV20-1,NA,TRBJ2-1,CSTGSNEQFF,TGCAGTACTGGCTCCAATGAGCAGTTCTTC
TRBD1,TRBV5-6,NA,TRBJ1-1,CASSDLGQGSTEAFF,TGTGCCAGCAGCGACCTAGGACAGGGGAGCACTGAAGCTTTCTTT
TRBD1,TRBV5-1,NA,TRBJ1-1,CASSLGQGGTEAFF,TGCGCCAGCAGCTTAGGACAGGGAGGCACTGAAGCTTTCTTT
NA,TRBV30,NA,TRBJ2-1,CAWSGQSASGDEQFF,TGTGCCTGGAGTGGTCAATCGGCCTCCGGGGATGAGCAGTTCTTC
TRBD1,TRBV28,NA,TRBJ2-3,CASSLDRVPPTDTQYF,TGTGCCAGCAGTTTGGACAGGGTACCCCCCACAGATACGCAGTATTTT
NA,TRBV6-6,NA,TRBJ2-7,CASIAHDSYEQYF,TGTGCCAGCATCGCCCATGACTCCTACGAGCAGTACTTC
NA,TRBV20-1,NA,TRBJ1-2,CSARAPRANTF,TGCAGTGCCCGCGCCCCACGGGCTAACACCTTC
NA,TRBV7-2,NA,TRBJ2-5,CASSAHGETQYF,TGTGCCAGCAGCGCTCATGGGGAGACCCAGTACTTC
TRBD1,TRBV5-1,few,TRBJ1-2,CASSLGDSNYGYTF,TGCGCCAGCAGCTTGGGGGACAGCAACTATGGCTACACCTTC
NA,TRBV29-1,NA,TRBJ1-1,CSVVDTRNTEAFF,TGCAGCGTTGTTGACACCAGGAACACTGAAGCTTTCTTT
TRBD2,TRBV7-9,NA,TRBJ2-7,CASSSLAGDYEQYF,TGTGCCAGCAGCTCGCTAGCGGGGGACTACGAGCAGTACTTC
TRBD2,TRBV30,NA,TRBJ2-3,CAIALAGGGRDTQYF,TGTGCCATCGCCCTGGCGGGGGGCGGGCGAGATACGCAGTATTTT
NA,TRBV4-1,few,TRBJ1-5,CASSQVGANQPQHF,TGCGCCAGCAGCCAAGTGGGAGCCAATCAGCCCCAGCATTTT
TRBD2,TRBV11-3,NA,TRBJ2-1,CASSAGLAGGPHNEQFF,TGTGCCAGCAGCGCCGGACTAGCGGGAGGGCCCCACAATGAGCAGTTCTTC
NA,TRBV6-1,NA,TRBJ2-7,CASSERSTDPYEQYF,TGTGCCAGCAGCGAACGGTCGACAGATCCCTACGAGCAGTACTTC
NA,TRBV6-5,NA,TRBJ2-1,CASSSTWGEAYNEQFF,TGTGCCAGCAGTTCCACCTGGGGGGAGGCATACAATGAGCAGTTCTTC
NA,TRBV7-8,NA,TRBJ1-1,CASRIGRLAGAFF,TGTGCCAGCAGGATCGGACGTTTAGCTGGCGCTTTCTTT
TRBD1,TRBV30,NA,TRBJ1-1,CAWNTGTAAAFF,TGTGCCTGGAACACCGGGACAGCCGCGGCTTTCTTT
NA,TRBV4-2,NA,TRBJ1-1,CASSRSGMNTEAFF,TGTGCCAGCAGCCGCAGCGGGATGAACACTGAAGCTTTCTTT
NA,TRBV15,NA,TRBJ1-3,CATSRDKGSGNTIYF,TGTGCCACCAGCAGAGATAAAGGGTCTGGAAACACCATATATTTT
NA,TRBV7-8,NA,TRBJ1-2,CASSHSQLDSPYGYTF,TGTGCCAGCAGCCATTCACAGCTGGACAGTCCCTATGGCTACACCTTC
TRBD1,TRBV5-8,NA,TRBJ2-7,CASSSGTGAYEQYF,TGTGCCAGCAGCTCGGGGACAGGGGCCTACGAGCAGTACTTC
TRBD2,TRBV11-2,once,TRBJ2-1,CASSPAGGDEQFF,TGTGCCAGCAGCCCGGCCGGGGGGGATGAGCAGTTCTTC
TRBD1,TRBV9,NA,TRBJ1-5,CASSVIGRQGASNQPQHF,TGTGCCAGCAGCGTCATAGGAAGACAGGGGGCATCCAATCAGCCCCAGCATTTT
NA,TRBV6-4,NA,TRBJ2-3,CASALSGQVQDTQYF,TGTGCCAGCGCCCTATCTGGCCAAGTCCAGGATACGCAGTATTTT
NA,TRBV5-6,NA,TRBJ2-3,CASSPPGVGDTQYF,TGTGCCAGCAGCCCCCCGGGAGTGGGAGATACGCAGTATTTT
TRBD1,TRBV11-2,few,TRBJ1-2,CASSLVRDSGGYTF,TGTGCCAGCAGCTTGGTCCGGGACAGCGGTGGCTACACCTTC
NA,TRBV27,NA,TRBJ2-1,CASSLTMDEQFF,TGTGCCAGCAGTCTCACTATGGATGAGCAGTTCTTC
NA,TRBV18,NA,TRBJ1-2,CASSLGNGYTF,TGTGCCAGCTCATTAGGGAATGGCTACACCTTC
NA,TRBV7-9,NA,TRBJ2-3,CASSSPGAGGTDTQYF,TGTGCCAGCAGTTCCCCGGGGGCAGGGGGCACAGATACGCAGTATTTT
TRBD1,TRBV14,NA,TRBJ1-2,CASSQFYRGSYGYTF,TGTGCCAGCAGCCAATTCTACAGGGGGAGTTATGGCTACACCTTC
TRBD1,TRBV11-2,NA,TRBJ2-1,CASRKGQGYNEQFF,TGTGCCAGCAGAAAGGGACAGGGCTACAATGAGCAGTTCTTC
NA,TRBV5-4,few,TRBJ1-2,CASSLVQGKGYTF,TGTGCCAGCAGCTTGGTACAGGGTAAGGGCTACACCTTC
NA,TRBV7-8,few,TRBJ1-3,CASSLRGYGNTIYF,TGTGCCAGCAGCTTGAGGGGATACGGAAACACCATATATTTT